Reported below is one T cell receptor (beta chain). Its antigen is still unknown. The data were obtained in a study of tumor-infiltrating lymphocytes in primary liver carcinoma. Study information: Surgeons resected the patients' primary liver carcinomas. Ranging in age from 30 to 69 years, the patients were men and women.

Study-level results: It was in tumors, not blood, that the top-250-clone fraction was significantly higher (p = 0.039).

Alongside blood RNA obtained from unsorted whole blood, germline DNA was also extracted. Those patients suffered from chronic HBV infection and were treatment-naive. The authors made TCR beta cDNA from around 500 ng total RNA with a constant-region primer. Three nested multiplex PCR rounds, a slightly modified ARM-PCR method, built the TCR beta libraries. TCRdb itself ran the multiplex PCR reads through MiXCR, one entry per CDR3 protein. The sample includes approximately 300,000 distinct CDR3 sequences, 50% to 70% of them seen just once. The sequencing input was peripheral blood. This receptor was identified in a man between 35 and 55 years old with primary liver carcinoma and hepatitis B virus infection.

The CDR3 reads CSVGDNPNNIQYF. Here the CDR3 DNA reads TGCAGCGTTGGTGATAACCCAAATAACATTCAGTACTTC. This sequence joins TRBV29-1 and TRBJ2-4; D unclear. V was trimmed by 4 bases and J by 7 bases, leaving 14 bases between them. Germline V gives CDR1 SQVTM, CDR2 ANQGSEA. The CDR3 is 13 amino acids.